What follows are 22 T cell receptor beta chains derived from one specimen sequenced in a study of cytomegalovirus exposure and HLA in healthy donors. Only in-frame clones appear in the TCRdb table, and some are missing; sequencing was by immunoSEQ multiplex PCR. The sample holds about 120,000 clones; roughly 95% are singletons and the top ten take 1.5% to 2%. Input material: PBMCs. Receptor source: a man in his late teens or twenties in good health and CMV-seronegative.

This chain joins TRBV9 and TRBJ1-2; D call uncertain. The CDR3 is 15 residues long. The V end lost 0 bases, the J end lost 0 bases, and 9 bases lay between the germline ends. CDR1 is SGDLS and CDR2 is YYNGEE in the germline V gene. CDR3 protein: CASSVGSSSNYGYTF. Written as DNA, the CDR3 is TGTGCCAGCAGCGTAGGTTCAAGCTCTAACTATGGCTACACCTTC.

This chain links TRBV9 with TRBJ2-1; D is possibly TRBD2 (5 bases). This CDR3 is 13 amino acids long. V lost 3 bases, J lost 8 bases, and 12 bases lay in between. Germline-derived CDR1 and CDR2 are SGDLS and YYNGEE. CDR3 in amino acids: CASSADSGDEQFF. In DNA, the CDR3 is TGTGCCAGCAGCGCGGACTCTGGGGATGAGCAGTTCTTC.

The V gene is TRBV27, the J gene TRBJ1-2, with D uncertain. The length of the CDR3 is 14 residues. Germline values: CDR1 MNHEY, CDR2 SMNVEV (reference sequence). V lost 2 bases and J 3 bases, leaving 10 bases between the germline ends. The CDR3 coding sequence is TGTGCCAGCAGTTTAGAGGCAGCTCACTATGGCTACACCTTC. It is translated as CASSLEAAHYGYTF.

The V gene is TRBV29-1, the J gene TRBJ2-7; D unresolved. Germline V lookup: CDR1 SQVTM, CDR2 ANQGSEA. Trimming took 5 bases from V and 5 from J, leaving 16 bases between them. This CDR3 has 13 amino acids. The CDR3 sequence is CSVRSTSSHEQYF. As DNA, the CDR3 is TGCAGCGTTAGAAGTACTTCTTCCCACGAGCAGTACTTC.

Concerning this clone itself: The junction does not match germline at one end; this may be a read error. The rearrangement joins TRBV29-1 to TRBJ2-7; weak D call: TRBD2 (6 bases). The CDR3 has 11 amino acids. Germline loops: CDR1 SQVTM, CDR2 ANQGSEA. CDR3 loop: CSVEWGDLRDF. The CDR3 DNA sequence: TGCAGCGTTGAATGGGGGGACCTGAGAGACTTC.

This rearrangement joins TRBV10-1 to TRBJ2-4, with TRBD2 matching over 8 bases. The V gene's germline CDR1 is WNHNN and CDR2 SYGVQD (reference sequence). The CDR3 sequence is 15 residues long. Trimming took 7 bases from V and 3 from J; bases not matched to a gene: 8. CDR3 DNA sequence: TGCGCCAGCATACAGCGGGAGATGGGCAAAAACATTCAGTACTTC. Its protein is CASIQREMGKNIQYF.

The J gene is TRBJ2-1, the V gene TRBV4-1; the D is unclear. The germline V gene has CDR1 MGHRA and CDR2 YSYEKL. Trimming cost V 0 bases and J 9 bases, with 6 bases left between them. The CDR3 is 12 residues long. The DNA for the CDR3 is TGCGCCAGCAGCCAAGAGCAGGCTGAGCAGTTCTTC. Residues: CASSQEQAEQFF.

The V gene is TRBV7-9, the J gene TRBJ2-1, with a possible D match to TRBD2 (6 bases). The germline V gene has CDR1 SEHNR and CDR2 FQNEAQ (reference sequence). The V gene lost 5 bases and the J gene lost 0 bases, with 14 bases spanning the gap. CDR3 length: 16 residues. The CDR3: CASSPQGGSSYNEQFF. DNA of the CDR3: TGTGCCAGCAGCCCCCAGGGAGGCAGCTCCTACAATGAGCAGTTCTTC. The whole variable domain, remainder taken from reference TRBV7-9 and TRBJ2-1, is DTGVSQNPRHKITKRGQNVTFRCDPISEHNRLYWYRQTLGQGPEFLTYFQNEAQLEKSRLLSDRFSAERPKGSFSTLEIQRTEQGDSAMYLCASSPQGGSSYNEQFFGPGTRLTVL.

This chain links TRBV7-9 with TRBJ1-2; TRBD1 agrees at 9 bases. Germline lookup yields CDR1 SEHNR and CDR2 FQNEAQ (reference sequence). The CDR3 length is 16 residues. Trimming at V came to 5 bases and at J to 2 bases, leaving 9 bases not matched to a gene. The CDR3 is CASSPSPGTGNYGYTF. CDR3 nucleotide sequence: TGTGCCAGCAGCCCGAGTCCCGGGACAGGGAACTATGGCTACACCTTC.

The chain joins TRBV28 to TRBJ2-1; 9 nucleotides agree with TRBD2. Germline lookup yields CDR1 MDHEN and CDR2 SYDVKM. The junction had 5 bases not matched to a gene; V was cut back by 5 bases and J by 0 bases. This CDR3 region has 16 residues. CDR3 residues: CASSSPAGGSYNEQFF. The CDR3 nucleotides read TGTGCCAGCAGTAGCCCAGCGGGGGGCTCCTACAATGAGCAGTTCTTC.

V gene TRBV19 combines with J gene TRBJ1-5; TRBD1 aligns across 11 bases. Germline V gene data show CDR1 as LNHDA and CDR2 as SQIVND (reference sequence). J lost 6 bases, V lost 4 bases, and 5 bases had no gene match. There are 15 residues in the CDR3. CDR3 sequence reads: CASSTPGTGGQPQHF. The CDR3, as DNA: TGTGCCAGTAGTACTCCCGGGACAGGGGGTCAGCCCCAGCATTTT.

The genes are TRBV23-1 and TRBJ1-3; D possibly corresponds to TRBD1 (6 bases). TRBV23-1 is an ORF, with its function uncertain. The V and J ends lost 4 bases and 7 bases respectively, with 14 bases between them. The CDR3 totals 14 residues. In DNA, the CDR3 is TGCGCCAGCAGTCTAAGGATTCAGGGGAACACCATATATTTT. It specifies CASSLRIQGNTIYF.

CDR3 sequence: CASSVAGLASYEQYF. CDR3 bases: TGTGCCAGCAGCGTAGCGGGACTAGCTTCCTACGAGCAGTACTTC. The chain uses TRBV9 and TRBJ2-7, with TRBD2 matching over 9 bases. The CDR3 runs to 15 residues. V trimming: 0 bases; J trimming: 1 base; junction bases outside the gene matches: 2. In germline, CDR1 is SGDLS, CDR2 YYNGEE.

This rearrangement joins TRBV9 to TRBJ2-1; 9 bases fit TRBD2. J was trimmed by 5 bases and V by 3 bases; bases with no gene match: 6. CDR1 SGDLS and CDR2 YYNGEE come from the germline V gene. The CDR3 loop spans 15 amino acids. CDR3 loop: CASSAASGAHNEQFF. CDR3 DNA: TGTGCCAGCAGCGCCGCTAGCGGGGCTCACAATGAGCAGTTCTTC. Variable domain in full (rest from reference TRBV9 and TRBJ2-1): DSGVTQTPKHLITATGQRVTLRCSPRSGDLSVYWYQQSLDQGLQFLIQYYNGEERAKGNILERFSAQQFPDLHSELNLSSLELGDSALYFCASSAASGAHNEQFFGPGTRLTVL.

The chain carries TRBV18 and TRBJ1-1; D gene uncertain. Germline V gene lookup returns CDR1 KGHSH and CDR2 LQKENI. Trimming stripped 8 bases from V and 2 bases from J, with 12 bases between. The CDR3 is 13 amino acids. The CDR3 is CASRIEKNTEAFF. For the CDR3, the DNA is TGTGCCAGCCGAATCGAGAAAAACACTGAAGCTTTCTTT.

The V gene is TRBV13, the J gene TRBJ2-7; D remains unclear. Trimming shortened V by 4 bases and J by 0 bases, and 10 bases separated the two germline ends. CDR1 is PRHDT, CDR2 FYEKMQ, per germline (reference sequence). The length of the CDR3 is 14 residues. The CDR3, as DNA: TGTGCCAGCAGCTCAAACCCAGACTCCTACGAGCAGTACTTC. It is translated as CASSSNPDSYEQYF.

V usage is TRBV13 and J usage is TRBJ2-7; D possibly corresponds to TRBD1 (6 bases). The CDR3 has 15 residues. V dropped 5 bases and J dropped 5 bases, with 19 bases sitting between them. Germline V gene data show CDR1 as PRHDT and CDR2 as FYEKMQ (reference sequence). CDR3 in amino acids: CASSPPQGSRNEQYF. Written as DNA, the CDR3 is TGTGCCAGCAGCCCGCCCCAGGGGTCTAGGAACGAGCAGTACTTC.

The V and J genes are TRBV4-3 and TRBJ1-2; 9 bases agree with TRBD1. The CDR3 is made up of 15 amino acids. Germline assignment: CDR1 LGHNA and CDR2 YSLEER. The junction had 7 bases not matched to a gene; V was cut back by 0 bases and J by 8 bases. Written as DNA, the CDR3 is TGCGCCAGCAGCCAAGATCCGGACAGGGGATACGGCTACACCTTC. This codes for CASSQDPDRGYGYTF.

This clone showed up just once. This chain uses TRBV30 with TRBJ2-1, with 11 bases that match TRBD2. Unmatched junction bases numbered 0, after V lost 3 bases and J lost 2 bases. The CDR3 is made up of 14 amino acids. Per the germline V gene, CDR1 is GTSNPN and CDR2 is SVGIG (reference sequence). The CDR3 nucleotides read TGTGCCTGGAGACTAGCGGGAGCCTACAATGAGCAGTTCTTC. Amino acid sequence: CAWRLAGAYNEQFF.

A single count supports this clone. V gene TRBV11-3 combines with J gene TRBJ1-1, with D unresolved. CDR1 and CDR2 (germline): SGHNT, YENEEA. The CDR3 length is 14 residues. The V gene lost 7 bases and the J gene lost 8 bases, with 20 bases spanning the gap. The CDR3 is CASTGPSRVAEAFF. The CDR3 DNA is TGTGCCAGCACGGGTCCGAGTCGGGTTGCCGAAGCTTTCTTT. Based on the CDR3 plus reference TRBV11-3 and TRBJ1-1, the full variable domain is EAGVVQSPRYKIIEKKQPVAFWCNPISGHNTLYWYLQNLGQGPELLIRYENEEAVDDSQLPKDRFSAERLKGVDSTLKIQPAELGDSAVYLCASTGPSRVAEAFFGQGTRLTVV.

This sequence joins TRBV5-1 and TRBJ2-7, with TRBD2 as a possible D gene (5 bases). V was pared by 9 bases and J by 1 base, with 17 bases between. The CDR3 extends over 14 amino acids. Germline V CDR1 and CDR2: SGHRS, YFSETQ. The DNA for the CDR3 is TGCGCCACCTACCTGGGCTCGGGGTCCTACGAGCAGTACTTC. Translated, it gives CATYLGSGSYEQYF.

This chain joins TRBV25-1 and TRBJ2-5, with 7 bases identical to TRBD2. With V trimmed by 2 bases and J by 3 bases, 6 bases remained unmatched. Germline values: CDR1 MGHDK, CDR2 SYGVNS. This CDR3 is 15 amino acids long. The CDR3 DNA reads TGTGCCAGCAGTGAAGGCGGGAGAATGGAAGAGACCCAGTACTTC. The encoded protein is CASSEGGRMEETQYF.